This T cell receptor (beta chain) was sequenced in a study of CD8 T cells in ankylosing spondylitis (dated by TCRdb to about 2017). As for the study more broadly: To find TCR variants linked to disease, the study profiled T cell receptor beta repertoires in ankylosing spondylitis patients and healthy donors. The full study cohort comprised roughly 24 ankylosing spondylitis patients and some 110 healthy donors. Peripheral blood samples were taken, and synovial fluid was additionally collected from ankylosing spondylitis patients. Findings and caveats that apply to the study as a whole: Some of the motif variants had been reported before in the synovial fluid and blood of reactive arthritis patients, a finding that suggests common disease-initiation mechanisms. Blood from ankylosing spondylitis patients appeared to be characterized by a TCR beta motif made up of about 8 highly homologous amino acid variants. The disease-linked clones showed a CD8+ phenotype and occurred at relatively low frequencies in peripheral blood. Significant enrichment of the disease-linked clones was reported in matched synovial fluid samples from ankylosing spondylitis patients.

Taken from cysteine to phenylalanine, the CDR3 has 13 residues. Of the read, only the CDR3 DNA is kept; its 39 bases are in frame from base 1. Cut back by 0 bases and 5 bases, the V and J ends lie 8 bases apart. From a lookup of the germline V gene, CDR1 and CDR2 are SGDLS and YYNGEE. This clonotype was counted ten times or more. Its antigen target is currently unknown. The sample holds no much larger clone one base away, and base qualities are not on file. Reads for this sample came from an Illumina HiSeq 2500. Quantitative 5'-RACE with molecular barcodes was used to prepare TCR beta libraries. From the authors' description of their analysis: A new computational method based on a probabilistic model of VDJ rearrangement was used to identify disease-linked TCR variants. The raw public reads went through TCRdb reprocessing: fastp at Q25, MiXCR clone calling, in-frame beta chains kept. Under each unique CDR3 protein, matching rows form one entry showing the most common genes and DNA. TCRdb's processing, not the authors' own work, is the source of the V and J calls. The sample includes roughly 40,000 distinct CDR3 sequences, with roughly 2.5% observed a single time. The ten largest clones represent approximately 4.4% of the sample.

This sequence uses TRBV9 and TRBJ1-1; confidence is insufficient to name the D gene. The receptor's source is a male donor with ankylosing spondylitis or in good health (not recorded which). Input material: blood, either unsorted or a sorted T cell fraction (not recorded which). The nucleotide sequence reads as follows: TGTGCCAGCAGCGTAGAAGAGGGAACTGAAGCTTTCTTT. Its protein reads: CASSVEEGTEAFF.